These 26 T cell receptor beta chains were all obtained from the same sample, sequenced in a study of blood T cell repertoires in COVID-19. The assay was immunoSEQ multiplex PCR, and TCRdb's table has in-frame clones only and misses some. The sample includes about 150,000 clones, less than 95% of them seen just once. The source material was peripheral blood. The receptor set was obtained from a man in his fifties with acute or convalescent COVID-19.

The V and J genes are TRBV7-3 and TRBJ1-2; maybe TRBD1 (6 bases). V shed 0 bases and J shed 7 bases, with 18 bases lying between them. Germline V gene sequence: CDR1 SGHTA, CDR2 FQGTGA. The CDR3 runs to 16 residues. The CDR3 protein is CASSLTPGDLYTGYTF. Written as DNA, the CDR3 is TGTGCCAGCAGCTTAACTCCAGGGGACCTTTATACTGGCTACACCTTC.

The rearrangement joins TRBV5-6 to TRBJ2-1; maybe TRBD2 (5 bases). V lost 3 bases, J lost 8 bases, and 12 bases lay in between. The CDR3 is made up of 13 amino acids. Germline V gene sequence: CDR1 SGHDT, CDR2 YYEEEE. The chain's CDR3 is CASSYTSTDEQFF. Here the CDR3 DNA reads TGTGCCAGCAGCTACACTAGTACCGATGAGCAGTTCTTC.

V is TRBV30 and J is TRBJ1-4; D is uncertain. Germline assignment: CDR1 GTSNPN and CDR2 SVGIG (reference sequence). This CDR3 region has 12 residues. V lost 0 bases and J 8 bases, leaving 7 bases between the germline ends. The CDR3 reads CAWSVREEKLFF. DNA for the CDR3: TGTGCCTGGAGTGTACGCGAGGAAAAACTGTTTTTT.

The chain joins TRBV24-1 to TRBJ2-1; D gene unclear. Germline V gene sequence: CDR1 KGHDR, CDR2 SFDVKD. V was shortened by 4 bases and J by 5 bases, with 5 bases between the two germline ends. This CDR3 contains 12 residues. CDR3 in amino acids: CATSDRNNEQFF. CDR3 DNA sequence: TGTGCCACCAGTGACCGTAACAATGAGCAGTTCTTC.

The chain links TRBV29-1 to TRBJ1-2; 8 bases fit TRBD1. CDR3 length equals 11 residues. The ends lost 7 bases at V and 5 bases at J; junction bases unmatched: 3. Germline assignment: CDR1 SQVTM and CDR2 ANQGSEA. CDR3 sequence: CSADREYGYTF. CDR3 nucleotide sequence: TGCAGCGCGGACAGGGAATATGGCTACACCTTC.

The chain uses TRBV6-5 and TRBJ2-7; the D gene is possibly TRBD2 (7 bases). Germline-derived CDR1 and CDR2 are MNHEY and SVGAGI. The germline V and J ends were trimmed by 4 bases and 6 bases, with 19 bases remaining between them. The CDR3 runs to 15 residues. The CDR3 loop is CASSSSLGRGFEQYF. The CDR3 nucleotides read TGTGCCAGCAGTTCCTCTTTGGGGAGGGGGTTCGAGCAGTACTTC.

The CDR3 here is CASSKQGVGYGYTF. In DNA form, the CDR3 reads TGTGCCAGCAGCAAACAGGGAGTTGGCTATGGCTACACCTTC. The V and J genes are TRBV6-2 or TRBV6-3 and TRBJ1-2, with D possibly being TRBD1 (6 bases). Deletions cut 6 bases from V and 4 bases from J, with 15 bases between. The germline CDR1 and CDR2 sequences are MNHEY and SVGEGT. The CDR3 sequence is 14 residues long.

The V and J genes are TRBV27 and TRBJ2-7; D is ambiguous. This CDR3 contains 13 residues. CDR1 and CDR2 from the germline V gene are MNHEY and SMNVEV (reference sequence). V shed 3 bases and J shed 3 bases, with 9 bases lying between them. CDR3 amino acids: CASSFTRSYEQYF. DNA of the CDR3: TGTGCCAGCAGTTTCACTCGGAGCTACGAGCAGTACTTC.

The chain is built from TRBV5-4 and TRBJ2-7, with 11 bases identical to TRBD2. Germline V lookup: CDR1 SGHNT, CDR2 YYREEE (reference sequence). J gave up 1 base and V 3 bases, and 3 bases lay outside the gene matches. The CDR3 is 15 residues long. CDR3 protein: CASSSGLAASYEQYF. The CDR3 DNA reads TGTGCCAGCAGCTCGGGACTAGCGGCATCCTACGAGCAGTACTTC.

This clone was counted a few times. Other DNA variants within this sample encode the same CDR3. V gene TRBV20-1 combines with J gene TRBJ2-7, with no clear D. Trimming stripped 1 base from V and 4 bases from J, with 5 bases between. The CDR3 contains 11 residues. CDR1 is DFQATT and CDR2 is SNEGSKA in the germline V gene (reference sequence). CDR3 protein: CSARVLYEQYF. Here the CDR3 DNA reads TGCAGTGCTAGAGTGTTATACGAGCAGTACTTC.

The DNA for the CDR3 is TGTGCCAGGGGGAGGGGGACCTCCTACAATGAGCAGTTCTTC. Its translation: CARGRGTSYNEQFF. J is TRBJ2-1 and V is TRBV6-5; a possible D gene is TRBD2 (7 bases). The CDR3 has 14 residues. V was cut by 9 bases and J by 0 bases, with 12 bases left in between. CDR1 and CDR2 (germline): MNHEY, SVGAGI.

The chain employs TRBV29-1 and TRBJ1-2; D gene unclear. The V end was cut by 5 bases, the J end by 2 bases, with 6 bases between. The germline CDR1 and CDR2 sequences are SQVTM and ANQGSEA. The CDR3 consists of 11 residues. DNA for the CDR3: TGCAGCGTTTCTAGCAACTATGGCTACACCTTC. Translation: CSVSSNYGYTF. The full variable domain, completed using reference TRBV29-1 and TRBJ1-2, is SAVISQKPSRDICQRGTSLTIQCQVDSQVTMMFWYRQQPGQSLTLIATANQGSEATYESGFVIDKFPISRPNLTFSTLTVSNMSPEDSSIYLCSVSSNYGYTFGSGTRLTVV.

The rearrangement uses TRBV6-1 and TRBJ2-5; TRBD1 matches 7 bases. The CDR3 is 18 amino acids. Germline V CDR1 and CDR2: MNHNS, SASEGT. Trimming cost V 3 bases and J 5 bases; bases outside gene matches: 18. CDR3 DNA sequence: TGTGCCAGCAGTGACCCTCTGGCGACAGGGCGGAGATGGGAGACCCAGTACTTC. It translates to CASSDPLATGRRWETQYF.

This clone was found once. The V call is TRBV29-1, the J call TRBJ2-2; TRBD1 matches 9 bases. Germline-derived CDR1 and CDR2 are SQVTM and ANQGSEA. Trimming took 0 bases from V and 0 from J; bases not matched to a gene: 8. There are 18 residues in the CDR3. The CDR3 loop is CSVEDRPGTGTNTGELFF. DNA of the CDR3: TGCAGCGTTGAAGATCGTCCCGGGACAGGGACGAACACCGGGGAGCTGTTTTTT.

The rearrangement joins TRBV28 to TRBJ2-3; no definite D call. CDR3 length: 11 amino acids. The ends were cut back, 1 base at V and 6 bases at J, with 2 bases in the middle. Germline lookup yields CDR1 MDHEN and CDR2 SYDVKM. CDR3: CASSLSDTQYF. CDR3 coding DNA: TGTGCCAGCAGTTTATCTGATACGCAGTATTTT.

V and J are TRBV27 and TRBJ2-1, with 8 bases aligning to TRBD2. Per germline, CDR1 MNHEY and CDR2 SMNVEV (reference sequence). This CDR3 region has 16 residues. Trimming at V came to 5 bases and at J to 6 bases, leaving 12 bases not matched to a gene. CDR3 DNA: TGTGCCAGCAGTAAACTAGCGGACCTCCCCGGCAATGAGCAGTTCTTC. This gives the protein CASSKLADLPGNEQFF.

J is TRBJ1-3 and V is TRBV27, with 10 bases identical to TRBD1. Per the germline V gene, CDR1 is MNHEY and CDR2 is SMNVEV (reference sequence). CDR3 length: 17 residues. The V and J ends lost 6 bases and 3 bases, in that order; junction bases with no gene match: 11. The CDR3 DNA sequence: TGTGCCAGCAGAAGGACAGGGGGTAAAGAAGGTGGAAACACCATATATTTT. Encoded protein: CASRRTGGKEGGNTIYF.

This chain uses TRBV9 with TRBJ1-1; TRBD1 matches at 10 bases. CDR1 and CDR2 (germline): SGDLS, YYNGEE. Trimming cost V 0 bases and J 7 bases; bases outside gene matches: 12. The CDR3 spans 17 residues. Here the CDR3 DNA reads TGTGCCAGCAGCGTAGCTGGGACAGGGGCAGAAAGGTATGAAGCTTTCTTT. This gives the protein CASSVAGTGAERYEAFF.

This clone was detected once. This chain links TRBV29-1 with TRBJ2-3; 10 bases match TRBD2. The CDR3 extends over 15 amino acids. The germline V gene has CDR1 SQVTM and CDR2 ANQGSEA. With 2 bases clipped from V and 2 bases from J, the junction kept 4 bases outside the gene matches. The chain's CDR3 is CSVEITSGVTDTQYF. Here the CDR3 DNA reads TGCAGCGTTGAAATCACTAGCGGGGTCACAGATACGCAGTATTTT.

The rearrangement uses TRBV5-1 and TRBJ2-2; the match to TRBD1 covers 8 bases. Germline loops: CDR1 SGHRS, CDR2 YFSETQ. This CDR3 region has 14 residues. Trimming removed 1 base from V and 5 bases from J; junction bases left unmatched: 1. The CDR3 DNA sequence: TGCGCCAGCAGCTTGCAGGGGGCGACCGGGGAGCTGTTTTTT. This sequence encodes CASSLQGATGELFF.

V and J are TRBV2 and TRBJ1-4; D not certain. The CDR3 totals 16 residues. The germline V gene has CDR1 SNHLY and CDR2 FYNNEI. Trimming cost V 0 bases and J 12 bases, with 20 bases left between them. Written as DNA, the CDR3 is TGTGCCAGCAGTGAAGCGCTTCGGGGTAGCGGAGGCGAACTGTTTTTT. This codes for CASSEALRGSGGELFF.

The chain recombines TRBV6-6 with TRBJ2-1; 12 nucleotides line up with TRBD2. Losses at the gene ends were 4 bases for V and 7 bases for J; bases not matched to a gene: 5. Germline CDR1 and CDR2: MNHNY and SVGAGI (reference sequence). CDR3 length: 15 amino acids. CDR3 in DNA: TGTGCCAGCAGTTTGCTAGCGGGAGGGGCAAATGAGCAGTTCTTC. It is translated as CASSLLAGGANEQFF.

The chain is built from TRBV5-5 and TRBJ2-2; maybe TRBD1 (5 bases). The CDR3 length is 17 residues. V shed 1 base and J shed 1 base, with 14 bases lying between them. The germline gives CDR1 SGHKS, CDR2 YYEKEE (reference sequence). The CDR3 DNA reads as TGTGCCAGCAGCTTGATCAGGGCCCTACTGAACACCGGGGAGCTGTTTTTT. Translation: CASSLIRALLNTGELFF.

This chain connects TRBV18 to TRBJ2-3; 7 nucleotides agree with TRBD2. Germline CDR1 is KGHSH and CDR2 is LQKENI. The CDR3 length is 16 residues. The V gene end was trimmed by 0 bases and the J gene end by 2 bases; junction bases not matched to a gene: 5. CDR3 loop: CASSPPQAGPTDTQYF. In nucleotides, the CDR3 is TGTGCCAGCTCACCACCACAAGCGGGGCCCACAGATACGCAGTATTTT.

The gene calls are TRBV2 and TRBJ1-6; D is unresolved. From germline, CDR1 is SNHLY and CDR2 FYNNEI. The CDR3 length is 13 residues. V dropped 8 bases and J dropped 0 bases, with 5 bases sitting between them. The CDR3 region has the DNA TGTGCCAGCGGGAGCTCCTATAATTCACCCCTCCACTTT. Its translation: CASGSSYNSPLHF.

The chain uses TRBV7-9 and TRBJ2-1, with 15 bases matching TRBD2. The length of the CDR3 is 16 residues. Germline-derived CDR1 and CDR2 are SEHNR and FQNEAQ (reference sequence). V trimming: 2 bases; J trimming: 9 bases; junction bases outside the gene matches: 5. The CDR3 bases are TGTGCCAGCAGCTTATCGGGACTAGCGGGGGGAGTTGAGCAGTTCTTC. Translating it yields CASSLSGLAGGVEQFF.